These T cell receptor beta chains were read from a single sample in a study of blood T cell repertoires in COVID-19. Assay: immunoSEQ multiplex PCR; the TCRdb copy retains only in-frame clones and omits some. This sample has 250,000 to 300,000 clones, with roughly 85% found just once. Specimen: peripheral blood. The origin of the receptors is a woman aged 70-85 years with acute or convalescent COVID-19. Each CDR3 is given with its conserved first and last residue. The D gene is left open where the match is weak. Not every row has a clone size; where given, it reads once, few, many or a size class.

TRBJ2-3 | . | TRBV5-1 | . | CASSFPTAGTDTQYF | TGCGCCAGCAGCTTCCCGACAGCAGGCACAGATACGCAGTATTTT
TRBJ2-7 | TRBD1 | TRBV6-6 | once | CASRSEGASSSYEQYF | TGTGCCAGCAGGTCCGAGGGGGCTTCTAGTAGCTACGAGCAGTACTTC
TRBJ2-3 | TRBD2 | TRBV2 | . | CASRGTSRDTQYF | TGTGCCAGCCGCGGGACTAGCCGAGATACGCAGTATTTT
TRBJ2-7 | . | TRBV7-9 | . | CASSRGQTEQYF | TGTGCCAGCAGCCGCGGACAGACCGAGCAGTACTTC
TRBJ2-5 | TRBD2 | TRBV6-2/TRBV6-3 | . | CASSDRTSDVETQYF | TGTGCCAGCAGCGATCGGACTAGCGATGTAGAGACCCAGTACTTC
TRBJ1-1 | . | TRBV5-4 | . | CASTLRRTEAFF | TGTGCCAGCACCCTTCGTCGGACTGAAGCTTTCTTT
TRBJ1-5 | . | TRBV4-2 | . | CASSQEGGHNNQPQHF | TGTGCCAGCAGCCAAGAGGGGGGGCATAACAATCAGCCCCAGCATTTT
TRBJ1-6 | . | TRBV27 | . | CASSFAVAGAGSPLHF | TGTGCCAGCAGTTTCGCAGTCGCGGGGGCTGGTTCACCCCTCCACTTT
TRBJ2-5 | . | TRBV2 | . | CASSGNPPETQYF | TGTGCCAGCAGCGGGAACCCTCCGGAGACCCAGTACTTC
TRBJ2-3 | . | TRBV10-1 | . | CASSEFGTQYF | TGCGCCAGCAGTGAGTTCGGTACGCAGTATTTT
TRBJ1-2 | TRBD1 | TRBV6-1 | . | CASSASGQNRGLYGYTF | TGTGCCAGCAGTGCCTCCGGGCAAAACAGGGGGCTTTATGGCTACACCTTC
TRBJ2-3 | . | TRBV19 | . | CATSLGRYASTDTQYF | TGTGCCACCTCACTGGGGAGGTATGCTAGCACAGATACGCAGTATTTT
TRBJ2-5 | . | TRBV23-1 | . | CASSQYETVGETQYF | TGCGCCAGCAGTCAATATGAGACAGTAGGAGAGACCCAGTACTTC
TRBJ2-5 | TRBD2 | TRBV7-8 | . | CASSLAGRGGQETQYF | TGTGCCAGCAGCTTAGCTGGGCGGGGGGGCCAAGAGACCCAGTACTTC
TRBJ1-1 | . | TRBV28 | . | CASSPGRTPPEAFF | TGTGCCAGCAGCCCCGGGAGGACCCCCCCTGAAGCTTTCTTT
TRBJ1-2 | TRBD1 | TRBV12-3/TRBV12-4 | . | CASRLTGADGYTF | TGTGCCAGCAGACTTACAGGGGCGGACGGCTACACCTTC
TRBJ2-7 | TRBD2 | TRBV7-2 | . | CASSWGASGDYEQYF | TGTGCCAGCAGCTGGGGGGCTAGCGGGGACTACGAGCAGTACTTC
TRBJ1-1 | . | TRBV3-1/TRBV3-2 | . | CASSQARSSKAFF | TGTGCCAGCAGCCAAGCGCGAAGTAGCAAAGCTTTCTTT
TRBJ2-1 | TRBD2 | TRBV18 | . | CASSPPGGRVDEQFF | TGTGCCAGCTCACCCCCCGGAGGGAGGGTAGATGAGCAGTTCTTC
TRBJ1-4 | . | TRBV4-2 | once | CASSRREIANEKLFF | TGTGCCAGCAGCCGAAGGGAGATAGCTAATGAAAAACTGTTTTTT
TRBJ1-3 | TRBD1 | TRBV15 | few | CATSRDRTGSGNTIYF | TGTGCCACCAGCAGAGATCGGACAGGCTCTGGAAACACCATATATTTT
TRBJ2-5 | TRBD1 | TRBV5-1 | . | CASSLSGGQGVETQYF | TGCGCCAGCAGCTTGAGTGGGGGACAGGGGGTGGAGACCCAGTACTTC
TRBJ2-2 | TRBD1 | TRBV2 | . | CAGDRGVGELFF | TGTGCCGGTGACAGGGGCGTCGGGGAGCTGTTTTTT
TRBJ2-5 | . | TRBV7-9 | . | CASSFSTGRETQYF | TGTGCCAGCAGCTTTTCTACAGGGAGAGAGACCCAGTACTTC
TRBJ2-1 | . | TRBV7-8 | . | CASSPFRRYNEQFF | TGTGCCAGCAGCCCATTTAGGCGGTACAATGAGCAGTTCTTC
TRBJ1-1 | . | TRBV2 | . | CASLQVYIEAFF | TGTGCCAGCCTACAGGTTTATATTGAAGCTTTCTTT
TRBJ2-5 | TRBD2 | TRBV5-1 | . | CASSDPSGEETQYF | TGCGCCAGCAGCGACCCTAGCGGGGAAGAGACCCAGTACTTC
TRBJ2-5 | . | TRBV3-1/TRBV3-2 | . | CASRQGPGGVTQYF | TGTGCCAGCCGACAAGGCCCCGGGGGAGTGACCCAGTACTTC
TRBJ2-7 | . | TRBV11-2 | . | CASSFKYEQYF | TGTGCCAGCAGCTTTAAATACGAGCAGTACTTC
TRBJ1-5 | TRBD1 | TRBV19 | . | CASSMGQVIIQPQHF | TGTGCCAGTAGTATGGGACAGGTTATAATCCAGCCCCAGCATTTT
TRBJ1-4 | . | TRBV5-1 | . | CASRRGTTHEKLFF | TGCGCCAGCAGGAGGGGGACCACCCATGAAAAACTGTTTTTT
TRBJ2-5 | TRBD2 | TRBV9 | . | CASSGRAGPYQETQYF | TGTGCCAGCAGCGGAAGAGCGGGGCCGTACCAAGAGACCCAGTACTTC
TRBJ1-5 | . | TRBV20-1 | . | CSASEAGVGLNQPQHF | TGCAGTGCTAGTGAAGCCGGGGTTGGGCTTAATCAGCCCCAGCATTTT
TRBJ2-3 | TRBD2 | TRBV6-6 | . | CASSRSFSGTSGGVTDTQYF | TGTGCCAGCAGCCGAAGTTTCTCCGGGACTAGCGGGGGGGTTACAGATACGCAGTATTTT
TRBJ2-1 | TRBD2 | TRBV5-4 | . | CASSLGGRAVNEQFF | TGTGCCAGCAGCTTGGGGGGGAGGGCGGTTAATGAGCAGTTCTTC
TRBJ2-7 | . | TRBV3-1/TRBV3-2 | . | CASSQVPVTYEQYF | TGTGCCAGCAGCCAAGTACCAGTAACCTACGAGCAGTACTTC
TRBJ2-5 | . | TRBV19 | . | CASSATGKGGTQYF | TGTGCCAGTAGTGCAACAGGGAAAGGGGGGACCCAGTACTTC
TRBJ1-2 | . | TRBV28 | . | CASSLGAVRGYTF | TGTGCCAGCAGTTTGGGGGCCGTTCGGGGCTACACCTTC
TRBJ2-1 | . | TRBV6-6 | . | CATTSQEARLRNEQFF | TGTGCCACCACGTCCCAGGAGGCAAGGCTCCGTAATGAGCAGTTCTTC
TRBJ2-1 | . | TRBV5-5 | . | CASSAPGTAGNEQFF | TGTGCCAGCAGCGCGCCGGGGACTGCGGGGAATGAGCAGTTCTTC
TRBJ2-1 | . | TRBV7-9 | . | CASSSGPVGQFF | TGTGCCAGCAGCTCAGGCCCTGTAGGGCAGTTCTTC
TRBJ1-1 | . | TRBV19 | . | CASSMALQAFF | TGTGCCAGTAGTATGGCCCTCCAAGCTTTCTTT
TRBJ2-7 | . | TRBV5-5 | . | CASSLVTGPYEQYF | TGTGCCAGCAGCTTGGTGACAGGACCCTACGAGCAGTACTTC
TRBJ1-2 | . | TRBV5-1 | . | CASSLAQGLRGYGYTF | TGCGCCAGCAGCTTGGCCCAGGGCCTCCGTGGCTATGGCTACACCTTC
TRBJ2-1 | . | TRBV15 | . | CATSAGNYNEQFF | TGTGCCACCAGCGCCGGTAACTACAATGAGCAGTTCTTC
TRBJ1-1 | . | TRBV7-2 | . | CASSLIQGSAEAFF | TGTGCCAGCAGCTTAATCCAGGGGTCGGCTGAAGCTTTCTTT
TRBJ1-5 | TRBD1 | TRBV18 | . | CASSPPGQGIGNQPQHF | TGTGCCAGCTCACCACCGGGACAGGGGATTGGAAATCAGCCCCAGCATTTT
TRBJ2-7 | . | TRBV19 | once | CASRPGGGVLYEQYF | TGTGCCAGCAGGCCAGGTGGAGGGGTCCTCTACGAGCAGTACTTC
TRBJ1-6 | . | TRBV2 | . | CASSGWGRDYNSPLHF | TGTGCCAGCAGTGGCTGGGGGCGAGACTATAATTCACCCCTCCACTTT
TRBJ2-3 | TRBD2 | TRBV4-1 | . | CASSQAHLAGADRGTDTQYF | TGCGCCAGCAGCCAAGCCCACCTAGCGGGGGCTGATCGTGGCACAGATACGCAGTATTTT
TRBJ2-7 | TRBD1 | TRBV18 | . | CASSGQGSYEQYF | TGTGCCAGCTCTGGACAGGGGTCCTACGAGCAGTACTTC
TRBJ1-2 | . | TRBV19 | . | CASSIFGDPGYTF | TGTGCCAGTAGTATATTCGGGGATCCAGGCTACACCTTC